The rows below give T cell receptor beta chains drawn from one sample of a study of blood T cell repertoires in COVID-19. The protocol was immunoSEQ multiplex PCR, while the TCRdb copy is restricted to in-frame clones and leaves out a portion. The sample carries under 150,000 clones, approximately 85% recorded once. Sequencing used peripheral blood. These receptors all stem from a human donor in a cohort sampled during active COVID-19. CDR3s include the opening cysteine and the closing phenylalanine or tryptophan. A D gene is named only where the DNA matches it firmly. Only some rows state a clone size, as once, few, many or a class for expanded clones.

size	D	V	length	J	DNA	CDR3
NA	NA	TRBV7-3	13	TRBJ1-1	TGTGCCAGCAGCTTACAGGGGAGCACTGAAGCTTTCTTT	CASSLQGSTEAFF
NA	TRBD2	TRBV5-1	15	TRBJ2-3	TGCGCCAGCACTGGACTAGCCCTGCGCACAGATACGCAGTATTTT	CASTGLALRTDTQYF
once	TRBD2	TRBV7-2	17	TRBJ2-3	TGTGCCAGCAGCTTAGATAGCGGGAGACCTAGCACAGATACGCAGTATTTT	CASSLDSGRPSTDTQYF
NA	TRBD2	TRBV4-3	20	TRBJ2-3	TGCGCCAGCAGCCAAGAATCGAGTAGCGGGAGGGCCAGTTGGACAGATACGCAGTATTTT	CASSQESSSGRASWTDTQYF
many	TRBD2	TRBV11-2	18	TRBJ2-1	TGTGCCAGCAGCTTTGGGCAAGGCCCGGGACTAGATGGCAATGAGCAGTTCTTC	CASSFGQGPGLDGNEQFF
NA	TRBD1	TRBV24-1	17	TRBJ2-4	TGTGCCACCAGTGATTCCGGGACAGGGCGATCCAAAAACATTCAGTACTTC	CATSDSGTGRSKNIQYF
NA	TRBD1	TRBV7-2	12	TRBJ2-3	TGTGCCAGCAGTCGAGGGACAGTCGCGCAGTATTTT	CASSRGTVAQYF
NA	NA	TRBV19	15	TRBJ2-3	TGTGCCAGTAGTATAGTAACAGGGATCACAGATACGCAGTATTTT	CASSIVTGITDTQYF
once	TRBD2	TRBV7-6	15	TRBJ2-4	TGTGCCAGCAGCTTAGAAGGCGGGAGAGGGGACATTCAGTACTTC	CASSLEGGRGDIQYF
NA	NA	TRBV19	18	TRBJ1-5	TGTGCCAGTAGTATGCGGGGTGGGGCAGGGAGGCGCAATCAGCCCCAGCATTTT	CASSMRGGAGRRNQPQHF
few	NA	TRBV3-1/TRBV3-2	11	TRBJ2-5	TGTGCCAGTACTGGGACTGAGACCCAGTACTTC	CASTGTETQYF
NA	NA	TRBV4-1	17	TRBJ1-3	TGCGCCAGCAGCCAAGTGGGAGGGATGGCCTCTGGAAACACCATATATTTT	CASSQVGGMASGNTIYF
NA	TRBD2	TRBV7-2	16	TRBJ2-3	TGTGCCAGCAGCTTAAGGATGGGGGGGAACACAGATACGCAGTATTTT	CASSLRMGGNTDTQYF
NA	TRBD2	TRBV7-3	15	TRBJ2-3	TGTGCCAGCAGTTCAAGCGGGGGGACAACAGATACGCAGTATTTT	CASSSSGGTTDTQYF
NA	NA	TRBV15	13	TRBJ2-2	TGTGCCACCACCCCGATGAGGACCGGGGAGCTGTTTTTT	CATTPMRTGELFF
NA	NA	TRBV27	14	TRBJ2-7	TGTGCCAGCAGTAAACAGGGTTTCTCTTACGAGCAGTACTTC	CASSKQGFSYEQYF
once	NA	TRBV9	14	TRBJ1-2	TGTGCCAGCAGCGTGGACAGATATAACTATGGCTACACCTTC	CASSVDRYNYGYTF
NA	NA	TRBV6-4	13	TRBJ2-4	TGTGCCAGCAGTGACTCCCTAGGAGGCATTCAGTACTTC	CASSDSLGGIQYF
NA	TRBD1	TRBV5-4	16	TRBJ2-6	TGTGCCGGCGCCGGGACAGGGGGCTCTGGGGCCAACGTCCTGACTTTC	CAGAGTGGSGANVLTF
once	NA	TRBV6-5	14	TRBJ1-5	TGTGCCAGCAGCCGGACACCTAGCAATCAGCCCCAGCATTTT	CASSRTPSNQPQHF
NA	NA	TRBV19	16	TRBJ2-3	TGTGCCAGTAGTATCATCAACAGTTCCCCCACAGATACGCAGTATTTT	CASSIINSSPTDTQYF
NA	NA	TRBV5-1	15	TRBJ1-1	TGCGCCAGCGAGCCCGTCGGGGGAATGAACACTGAAGCTTTCTTT	CASEPVGGMNTEAFF
once	TRBD2	TRBV6-6	14	TRBJ2-5	TGTGCCAGCAGGTTAGCGGGGCTGACAGAGACCCAGTACTTC	CASRLAGLTETQYF
NA	TRBD1	TRBV2	15	TRBJ1-1	TGTGCCAGCAGGATAGAGGAGGGGGCGCAGACTGAAGCTTTCTTT	CASRIEEGAQTEAFF
NA	NA	TRBV5-1	16	TRBJ2-5	TGCGCCAGCAGCTTGGTTCTGGCCCCGGGGCAAGAGACCCAGTACTTC	CASSLVLAPGQETQYF
NA	TRBD2	TRBV4-3	16	TRBJ2-1	TGCGCCAGCAGCCAAGAGTTACTAGCGCCCTACAATGAGCAGTTCTTC	CASSQELLAPYNEQFF
NA	NA	TRBV10-3	13	TRBJ1-2	TGTGCCATCAGTGAGAGACAGGAGCGTGGCTACACCTTC	CAISERQERGYTF
NA	NA	TRBV20-1	12	TRBJ2-1	TGCAGTGCTAGTGTCCCCCGGGGTGAGCAGTTCTTC	CSASVPRGEQFF
NA	TRBD1	TRBV19	14	TRBJ1-1	TGTGCCAGTAGTAGACAGGGGGCGAACACTGAAGCTTTCTTT	CASSRQGANTEAFF
NA	NA	TRBV9	15	TRBJ2-2	TGTGCCAGCAGCGTAGCTACGACTTGGACCGGGGAGCTGTTTTTT	CASSVATTWTGELFF
few	TRBD2	TRBV7-2	17	TRBJ2-3	TGTGCCAGCAGCTTTCTGAGCGGGGGGGCCGTTCGATATACGCAGTATTTT	CASSFLSGGAVRYTQYF
NA	NA	TRBV11-3	16	TRBJ1-1	TGTGCCAGCAGCTTAGCCCCATGGGGAGGGAGCACTAAAGCTTTCTTT	CASSLAPWGGSTKAFF
NA	NA	TRBV7-2	13	TRBJ2-1	TGTGCCAGCAGCCTGGACTTCTACAATGAGCAGTTCTTC	CASSLDFYNEQFF
NA	TRBD2	TRBV19	15	TRBJ2-1	TGTGCCAGTAGTATAGAGGCGGGAGGCAACAATGAGCAGTTCTTC	CASSIEAGGNNEQFF
NA	NA	TRBV5-4	15	TRBJ1-1	TGTGCCAGCAGCCCCGAACTGAGTATGAACACTGAAGCTTTCTTT	CASSPELSMNTEAFF
NA	TRBD1	TRBV7-9	16	TRBJ2-3	TGTGCCAGCAGCCAGGACAGGGGGGTTGTCGCAGATACGCAGTATTTT	CASSQDRGVVADTQYF
NA	NA	TRBV7-9	13	TRBJ1-1	TGTGCCAGCAGCCCCGGGAGGAACACTGAAGCTTTCTTT	CASSPGRNTEAFF
NA	NA	TRBV18	17	TRBJ1-3	TGTGCCAGCTCACCACCTGGCAGAACCTTCTCTGGAAACACCATATATTTT	CASSPPGRTFSGNTIYF
NA	NA	TRBV5-6	11	TRBJ1-1	TGTGCCAGCAGCTTGGGGGCGGGGGCTTTCTTT	CASSLGAGAFF